Following are 15 T cell receptor beta chains from one sample sequenced in a study of beta chain features in type 1 diabetes. Expressed TCRB transcripts were sequenced after all isolated RNA was converted to cDNA. Libraries were prepared by immunoSEQ multiplex PCR; TCRdb keeps only in-frame clonotypes and omits some of them. Counted here are some 410,000 clones, about an eighth occurring once; the ten biggest clones make up over 0.035%. The sample consisted of naive CD4+ T cells from blood. The receptors derive from a young woman in good health.

This clone has just a few counts. V is TRBV7-8 and J is TRBJ1-5; D is unclear. Germline V gives CDR1 SGHVS, CDR2 FQNEAQ. CDR3 length equals 15 residues. Trimming pared 2 bases from V and 3 bases from J, leaving 11 bases between. The CDR3 reads CASSLNWQTNQPQHF. DNA for the CDR3: TGTGCCAGCAGCTTAAATTGGCAGACCAATCAGCCCCAGCATTTT.

The chain links TRBV30 to TRBJ1-1; D remains ambiguous. The CDR3 is 13 residues long. The V gene's germline CDR1 is GTSNPN and CDR2 SVGIG (reference sequence). Trimming removed 0 bases from V and 0 bases from J, with 5 bases in between. The CDR3: CAWSVQLNTEAFF. The CDR3 DNA follows: TGTGCCTGGAGTGTACAGCTGAACACTGAAGCTTTCTTT.

The chain recombines TRBV4-1 with TRBJ1-3, with 7 bases identical to TRBD1. The CDR3 is 16 residues long. V shed 2 bases, J shed 4 bases, and the junction held 8 bases outside the gene matches. CDR1 MGHRA and CDR2 YSYEKL come from the germline V gene. Here the CDR3 reads CASSQPDRDPGNTIYF. CDR3 in DNA: TGCGCCAGCAGCCAACCCGACAGGGACCCCGGAAACACCATATATTTT.

This clone was observed a handful of times. V usage is TRBV6-5 and J usage is TRBJ2-3; a possible D gene is TRBD1 (5 bases). Germline CDR1 and CDR2: MNHEY and SVGAGI. The CDR3 runs 15 residues. Trimming removed 5 bases from V and 6 bases from J, with 18 bases in between. In DNA form, the CDR3 reads TGTGCCAGCAGTCTTAAATCGCCGTCAGGGGATACGCAGTATTTT. Translating gives CASSLKSPSGDTQYF.

This clone was counted only a few times. The CDR3 DNA reads TGTGCCAGCAGCCCCCCCGGGACTAGCGGCCAAGAGACCCAGTACTTC. This sequence encodes CASSPPGTSGQETQYF. This rearrangement joins TRBV7-6 to TRBJ2-5; TRBD2 agrees at 11 bases. This CDR3 is built from 16 residues. Looked up from germline, CDR1 is SGHVS and CDR2 is FNYEAQ. The J segment lost 1 base and the V segment lost 5 bases, leaving 6 bases of the junction unmatched.

This clone was detected only a few times. The chain links TRBV10-3 to TRBJ2-5, with 12 nucleotides matching TRBD2. The CDR3 runs 14 residues. Trimming took 10 bases from V and 0 from J; bases not matched to a gene: 3. Germline values: CDR1 ENHRY, CDR2 SYGVKD. Here the CDR3 DNA reads TGTGCCACCTCTAGCGGGGGGGACCAAGAGACCCAGTACTTC. This encodes CATSSGGDQETQYF.

V gene TRBV19 combines with J gene TRBJ2-3; the D gene is possibly TRBD1 (5 bases). The CDR3 contains 13 residues. The germline V gene has CDR1 LNHDA and CDR2 SQIVND (reference sequence). V was cut by 3 bases and J by 10 bases, with 14 bases left in between. In DNA form, the CDR3 reads TGTGCCAGTAGTATCTCAAGACAGTCGTCGCAGTATTTT. Translation gives CASSISRQSSQYF.

V usage is TRBV7-9 and J usage is TRBJ2-5; maybe TRBD2 (6 bases). Germline lookup yields CDR1 SEHNR and CDR2 FQNEAQ (reference sequence). Trimming stripped 5 bases from V and 3 bases from J, with 16 bases between. The CDR3 contains 15 residues. CDR3 region: CASSLSGQTKETQYF. CDR3 bases: TGTGCCAGCAGCCTAAGCGGGCAGACTAAAGAGACCCAGTACTTC.

The table lists this clone with a few counts. This chain links TRBV14 with TRBJ2-2, with TRBD1 matching over 9 bases. Germline V gives CDR1 SGHDN, CDR2 FVKESK. This CDR3 is 17 amino acids long. The junction had 11 bases not matched to a gene; V was cut back by 2 bases and J by 7 bases. The CDR3 nucleotides are TGTGCCAGCAGCCAACACTCCGGGACAGGGCTTAACGGGGAGCTGTTTTTT. Its protein product is CASSQHSGTGLNGELFF.

This clone was seen a handful of times. Different DNA sequences within this sample yield the same CDR3. The chain recombines TRBV9 with TRBJ2-3, with D possibly called TRBD1 or TRBD2 (5 bases each). Germline V gene data show CDR1 as SGDLS and CDR2 as YYNGEE. Trimming took 0 bases from V and 2 from J, leaving 7 bases between them. There are 14 residues in the CDR3. CDR3 amino acids: CASSVAGTTDTQYF. In DNA form, the CDR3 reads TGTGCCAGCAGCGTAGCGGGGACCACAGATACGCAGTATTTT.

This clone was counted a few times. The chain couples TRBV25-1 to TRBJ2-5; the D gene could be TRBD1 or TRBD2 (6 bases each). Per the germline V gene, CDR1 is MGHDK and CDR2 is SYGVNS. The CDR3 is made up of 15 amino acids. V lost 2 bases and J 5 bases, leaving 15 bases between the germline ends. Written as DNA, the CDR3 is TGTGCCAGCAGTGAAACGGGGGCCCCCGGTGAGACCCAGTACTTC. Amino acid sequence: CASSETGAPGETQYF. Filled out from reference TRBV25-1 and TRBJ2-5, the complete variable domain reads EADIYQTPRYLVIGTGKKITLECSQTMGHDKMYWYQQDPGMELHLIHYSYGVNSTEKGDLSSESTVSRIRTEHFPLTLESARPSHTSQYLCASSETGAPGETQYFGPGTRLLVL.

The sample holds a few counts of this clone. The chain combines TRBV29-1 with TRBJ1-1, with D possibly TRBD1 on 6 matching bases. Germline CDR1 reads SQVTM; CDR2 reads ANQGSEA. This CDR3 spans 10 amino acids. The CDR3 sequence: CTYREAEAFF. The CDR3, as DNA: TGCACCTACAGGGAGGCTGAAGCTTTCTTT.

The V and J genes are TRBV7-6 and TRBJ1-3; possible D gene TRBD1, 6 bases. The V and J ends lost 3 bases and 4 bases respectively, with 13 bases between them. Germline CDR1 is SGHVS and CDR2 is FNYEAQ. CDR3 length equals 15 residues. In nucleotides, the CDR3 is TGTGCCAGCAGCTTCGCACAGGGAGAGGGAAACACCATATATTTT. It is translated as CASSFAQGEGNTIYF.

The V and J genes are TRBV29-1 and TRBJ1-2; 8 bases fit TRBD1. The germline V gene encodes CDR1 SQVTM and CDR2 ANQGSEA. The J segment lost 2 bases and the V segment lost 5 bases, leaving 10 bases of the junction unmatched. The CDR3 is 15 amino acids. The CDR3 DNA reads as TGCAGCGTTCTAAGGACAGGGACCTCGAACTATGGCTACACCTTC. Translating it yields CSVLRTGTSNYGYTF.

This clone occurred a few times. The rearrangement links TRBV28 to TRBJ1-1; D may be TRBD1 (6 bases). Germline values: CDR1 MDHEN, CDR2 SYDVKM. The CDR3 consists of 14 residues. The V end was cut by 3 bases, the J end by 5 bases, with 13 bases between. CDR3 region: CASSLLRGRTEAFF. CDR3 in DNA: TGTGCCAGCAGTTTGCTCAGGGGTAGGACTGAAGCTTTCTTT. The variable domain in full, completed from reference TRBV28 and TRBJ1-1, reads DVKVTQSSRYLVKRTGEKVFLECVQDMDHENMFWYRQDPGLGLRLIYFSYDVKMKEKGDIPEGYSVSREKKERFSLILESASTNQTSMYLCASSLLRGRTEAFFGQGTRLTVV.